This T cell receptor (beta chain) was recovered during a study of T cells in Graves' hyperthyroidism and ophthalmopathy. Notes on the study in general: Most thyroid clonotypes with frequency above 0.001 were detected in blood.

There were TCR beta CDR3 regions amplified from RNA transcripts. Primed by the HTBI set, a first-round RT-PCR was run on the TCR CDR3. TCRdb re-derived calls from the multiplex PCR reads in MiXCR, one entry per CDR3 protein. Of 750,000 to 900,000 distinct CDR3 sequences listed, around 39% were seen once; the top ten hold about 8.9%. It was considered stable Graves' hyperthyroidism when ophthalmopathy did not progress within 18 months. Those patients with uncontrolled infection, other autoimmune disease, pregnancy or lactation were excluded. Diagnostic assessment was based on clinical symptoms, serum thyroxine and TRAb, thyroid ultrasound and orbital computed tomography. The sample holds many counts of this clonotype. The antigen remains undetermined. The V end lost 2 bases, the J end lost 1 base, and 15 bases lay between the germline ends. Germline assignment: CDR1 SGHTA and CDR2 FQGTGA. The CDR3 is 17 residues long.

The receptor comes from a man aged 18 to 30 with Graves' hyperthyroidism. Specimen: blood. The V gene is TRBV7-3, the J gene TRBJ1-5; D unresolved. The CDR3 DNA is TGTGCCAGCAGCTTAGTGGGGAGAACCGTGAGCAATCAGCCCCAGCATTTT. Translation gives CASSLVGRTVSNQPQHF.